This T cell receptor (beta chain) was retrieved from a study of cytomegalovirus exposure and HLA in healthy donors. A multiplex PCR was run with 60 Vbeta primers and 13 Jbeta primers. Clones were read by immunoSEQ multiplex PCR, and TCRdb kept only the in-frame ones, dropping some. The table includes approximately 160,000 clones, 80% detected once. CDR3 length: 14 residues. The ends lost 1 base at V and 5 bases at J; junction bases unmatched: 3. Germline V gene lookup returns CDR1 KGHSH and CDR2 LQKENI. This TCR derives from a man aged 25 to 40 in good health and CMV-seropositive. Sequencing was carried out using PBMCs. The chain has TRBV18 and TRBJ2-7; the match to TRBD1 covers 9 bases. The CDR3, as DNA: TGTGCCAGCTCACCACGGACAGGGGAGGACGAGCAGTACTTC. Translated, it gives CASSPRTGEDEQYF. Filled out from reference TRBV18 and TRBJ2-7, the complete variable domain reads NAGVMQNPRHLVRRRGQEARLRCSPMKGHSHVYWYRQLPEEGLKFMVYLQKENIIDESGMPKERFSAEFPKEGPSILRIQQVVRGDSAAYFCASSPRTGEDEQYFGPGTRLTVT.